This T cell receptor (beta chain) was sequenced in a study of glioma-infiltrating T cells after dendritic cell vaccination (dated by TCRdb to between 2015 and 2016). About the full investigation: A cohort of approximately 15 glioblastoma patients from Phase I and II dendritic cell vaccination trials was included, of whom 9 were newly diagnosed and 6 had recurrent disease. Autologous tumor lysate-pulsed dendritic cell vaccination was administered to the patients between the early 2000s and the early 2010s. The vaccine consisted of monocyte-derived dendritic cells cultured seven days with IL-4 and GM-CSF, then pulsed overnight with autologous tumor lysate. Three intradermal dendritic cell vaccine injections were administered to patients at biweekly intervals in the arm below the axilla. Deep sequencing of TCR beta CDR3 regions was used to quantify tumor-infiltrating lymphocyte content and compare tumor and blood repertoires in dendritic cell-vaccinated glioblastoma patients. Survival after dendritic cell vaccination was correlated with TCR sequencing metrics such as TIL content and the overlap between tumor and blood repertoires.

To be selected, patients needed enough residual fresh-frozen tumor tissue and more than two years of available survival data. None of the glioblastoma patients carried an isocitrate dehydrogenase mutation, although molecular status otherwise varied. PBMC were collected before vaccination, two weeks after the third vaccination, and at tumor progression if tumor progression occurred. Genomic DNA was extracted with the Qiagen DNeasy Blood extraction Kit. As concerns this clone: Which antigen it targets is not known. The record has no base qualities; no much larger clone is one base away.

The germline ends are 7 bases apart after V is trimmed by 5 bases and J by 2 bases. The CDR3 measures 12 amino acids from cysteine to phenylalanine. Solely the CDR3 DNA is kept, with 36 bases framed from the first base. CDR1 and CDR2, looked up from the germline V gene, are SNHLY and FYNNEI. General findings and caveats noted by the study authors: The TCR overlap response model with three groups was called speculative and said to need prospective validation. TCR clonality showed no direct relationship with survival, which suggests that a diverse polyclonal response may matter. The cohort was small and heterogeneous, few patients had complete blood and tumor sets, and even fewer had initial-recurrent tumor pairs. Longer time to progression and overall survival after dendritic cell vaccination were predicted by higher estimated pretreatment TIL content.

The immunoSEQ assay amplified TCRB CDR3 regions from around 2.1 micrograms of genomic DNA, or from all available DNA when less than that amount was available. The multiplex PCR employed 60 forward primers targeting TCR V beta segments and 13 reverse primers targeting J beta segments. Synthetic control templates were spiked into each sample at limiting dilution to estimate reads per starting template. The Illumina HiSeq System generated sequencing reads of 87 bp. In the authors' own workflow: To remove PCR and sequencing errors, closely related sequences were merged with a nearest neighbor algorithm. TCR overlap was measured as the percentage of unique tumor TCR beta sequences also present in the same patient's peripheral blood. The source is immuneACCESS, and TCRdb retained only in-frame sequences with V and J called. Part of the clones is not carried over; for the studies checked, unresolved V genes explain less than half of this, and the remainder is unexplained. V, J and clone size derive from that table, while D and trimming were established from the DNA sequence. The sample table holds some 100,000 clones, of which about 83% were seen once. Of the sample, under 3% falls within the top ten clones.

Specimen: blood, collected before dendritic cell vaccination. The TCR originated in a human donor with glioblastoma. Recombination linked TRBV2 to TRBJ2-7; TRBD1 is perhaps the D gene, given 6 matching bases. CDR3 region: CASSRTAYEQYF. The nucleotide sequence reads TGTGCCAGCAGTCGGACAGCCTACGAGCAGTACTTC.